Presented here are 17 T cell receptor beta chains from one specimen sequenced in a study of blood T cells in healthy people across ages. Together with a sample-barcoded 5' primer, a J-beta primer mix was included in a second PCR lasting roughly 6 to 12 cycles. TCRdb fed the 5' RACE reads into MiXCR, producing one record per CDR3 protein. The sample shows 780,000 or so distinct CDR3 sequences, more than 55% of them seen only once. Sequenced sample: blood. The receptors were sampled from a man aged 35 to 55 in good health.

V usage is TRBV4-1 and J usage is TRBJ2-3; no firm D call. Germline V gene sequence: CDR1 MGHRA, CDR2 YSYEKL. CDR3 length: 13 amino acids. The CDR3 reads CASRPVVTDTQYF. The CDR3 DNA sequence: TGCGCGAGTCGACCTGTAGTAACAGATACGCAGTATTTT.

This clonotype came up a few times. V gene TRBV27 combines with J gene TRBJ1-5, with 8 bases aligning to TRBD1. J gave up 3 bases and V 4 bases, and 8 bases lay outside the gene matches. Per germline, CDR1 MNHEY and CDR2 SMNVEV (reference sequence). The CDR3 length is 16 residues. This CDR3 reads CASSSDSRGLNQPQHF. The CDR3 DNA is TGTGCCAGCAGTTCGGACTCCAGGGGGCTCAATCAGCCCCAGCATTTT.

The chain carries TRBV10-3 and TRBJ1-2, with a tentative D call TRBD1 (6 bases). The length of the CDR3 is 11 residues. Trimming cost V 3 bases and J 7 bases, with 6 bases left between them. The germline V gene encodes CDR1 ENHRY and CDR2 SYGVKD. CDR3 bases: TGTGCCATCAGTGACAGGGGTGGCTACACCTTC. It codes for CAISDRGGYTF.

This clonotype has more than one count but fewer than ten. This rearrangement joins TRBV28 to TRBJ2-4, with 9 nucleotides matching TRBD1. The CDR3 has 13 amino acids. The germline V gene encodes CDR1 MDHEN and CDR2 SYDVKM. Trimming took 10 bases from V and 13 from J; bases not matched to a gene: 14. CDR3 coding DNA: TGTGCCACCTCCGGGACAGGGATAAGGGAGCAGTACTTC. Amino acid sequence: CATSGTGIREQYF.

CDR3: CASSLLGVARAVGLFF. CDR3 in DNA: TGTGCCAGCAGTTTATTGGGGGTAGCGCGAGCGGTCGGGCTGTTTTTT. The genes are TRBV28 and TRBJ2-2; D is perhaps TRBD1 or TRBD2 (5 bases each). Deletions cut 1 base from V and 13 bases from J, with 22 bases between. Per germline, CDR1 MDHEN and CDR2 SYDVKM. The CDR3 is 16 amino acids.

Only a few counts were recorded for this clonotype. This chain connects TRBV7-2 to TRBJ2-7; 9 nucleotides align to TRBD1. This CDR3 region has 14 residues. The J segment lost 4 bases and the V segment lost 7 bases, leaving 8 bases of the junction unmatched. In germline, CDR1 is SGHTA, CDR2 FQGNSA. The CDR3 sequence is CASKIQGAIYEQYF. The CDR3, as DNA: TGTGCCAGCAAAATACAGGGGGCTATTTACGAGCAGTACTTC. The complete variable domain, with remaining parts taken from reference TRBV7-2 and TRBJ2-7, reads GAGVSQSPSNKVTEKGKDVELRCDPISGHTALYWYRQSLGQGLEFLIYFQGNSAPDKSGLPSDRFSAERTGGSVSTLTIQRTQQEDSAVYLCASKIQGAIYEQYFGPGTRLTVT.

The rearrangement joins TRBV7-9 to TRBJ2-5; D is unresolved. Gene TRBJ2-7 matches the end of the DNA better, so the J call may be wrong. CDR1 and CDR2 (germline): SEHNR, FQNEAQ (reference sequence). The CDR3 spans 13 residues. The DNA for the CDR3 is TGTGCCAGCAGCCCACGTGGGGAATACGAGCAGTACTTC. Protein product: CASSPRGEYEQYF.

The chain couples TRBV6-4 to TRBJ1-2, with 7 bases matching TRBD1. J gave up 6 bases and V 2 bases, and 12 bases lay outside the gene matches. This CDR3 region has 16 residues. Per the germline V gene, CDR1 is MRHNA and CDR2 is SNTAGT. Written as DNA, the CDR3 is TGTGCCAGCAGTGACGGACCGAGGCAGGGGGTCGATGGCTACACCTTC. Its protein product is CASSDGPRQGVDGYTF.

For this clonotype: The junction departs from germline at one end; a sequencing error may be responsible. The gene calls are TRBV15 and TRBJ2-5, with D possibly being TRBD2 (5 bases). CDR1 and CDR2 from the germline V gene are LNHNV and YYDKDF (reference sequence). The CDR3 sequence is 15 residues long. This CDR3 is CATSRAPGIGETQYF. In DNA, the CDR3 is TGTGCTACCAGCAGAGCTCCCGGGATTGGGGAGACCCAGTACTTC. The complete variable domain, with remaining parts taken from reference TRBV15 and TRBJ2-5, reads DAMVIQNPRYQVTQFGKPVTLSCSQTLNHNVMYWYQQKSSQAPKLLFHYYDKDFNNEADTPDNFQSRRPNTSFCFLDIRSPGLGDTAMYLCATSRAPGIGETQYFGPGTRLLVL.

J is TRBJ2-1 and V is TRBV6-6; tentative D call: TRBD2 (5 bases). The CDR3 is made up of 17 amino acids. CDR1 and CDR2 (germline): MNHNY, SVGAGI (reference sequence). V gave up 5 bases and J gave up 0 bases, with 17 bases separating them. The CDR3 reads CASSPRGLQSSYNEQFF. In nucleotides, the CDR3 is TGTGCCAGCAGTCCTCGAGGGCTCCAGAGCTCCTACAATGAGCAGTTCTTC.

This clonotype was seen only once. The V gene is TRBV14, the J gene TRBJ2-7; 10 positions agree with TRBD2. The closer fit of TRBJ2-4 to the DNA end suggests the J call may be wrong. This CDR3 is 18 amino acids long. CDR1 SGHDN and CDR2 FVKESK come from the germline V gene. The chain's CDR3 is CASSQEVSSGSPKNIQYF. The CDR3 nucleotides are TGTGCCAGCAGCCAAGAAGTGTCTAGCGGGAGTCCCAAAAACATTCAGTACTTC.

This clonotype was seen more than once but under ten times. This chain's CDR3 is CASSLGLAVSYEQYF. The CDR3 DNA is TGTGCCAGCAGCCTGGGACTAGCGGTTTCCTACGAGCAGTACTTC. This sequence joins TRBV14 and TRBJ2-7; 11 bases match TRBD2. Germline CDR1 SGHDN, CDR2 FVKESK. This CDR3 contains 15 residues. V shed 4 bases and J 1 base; nucleotides not matched to a gene: 3.

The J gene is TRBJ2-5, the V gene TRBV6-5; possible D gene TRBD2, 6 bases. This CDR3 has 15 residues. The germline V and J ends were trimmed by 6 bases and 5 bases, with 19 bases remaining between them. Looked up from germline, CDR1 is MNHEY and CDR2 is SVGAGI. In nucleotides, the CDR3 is TGTGCCAGCAGGCGGGGAACGGGAGTGGGGGAGACCCAGTACTTC. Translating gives CASRRGTGVGETQYF.

This CDR3 reads CASSLLGGSDTQYF. The CDR3 region has the DNA TGTGCCAGCAGCTTACTAGGGGGGTCGGATACGCAGTATTTT. The chain combines TRBV7-2 with TRBJ2-3; D may correspond to TRBD1 or TRBD2 (6 bases each). This CDR3 is 14 amino acids long. Per germline, CDR1 SGHTA and CDR2 FQGNSA. Between the trimmed V and J ends, which lost 2 bases and 6 bases, there was a span of 12 bases. Variable domain in full (rest from reference TRBV7-2 and TRBJ2-3): GAGVSQSPSNKVTEKGKDVELRCDPISGHTALYWYRQSLGQGLEFLIYFQGNSAPDKSGLPSDRFSAERTGGSVSTLTIQRTQQEDSAVYLCASSLLGGSDTQYFGPGTRLTVL.

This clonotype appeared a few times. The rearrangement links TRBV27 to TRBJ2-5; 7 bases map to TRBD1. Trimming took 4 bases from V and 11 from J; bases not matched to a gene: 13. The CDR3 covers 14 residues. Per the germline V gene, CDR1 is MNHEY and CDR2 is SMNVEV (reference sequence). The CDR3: CASSYGQVGIGQYF. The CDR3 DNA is TGTGCCAGCAGTTACGGACAGGTTGGAATCGGGCAGTACTTC.

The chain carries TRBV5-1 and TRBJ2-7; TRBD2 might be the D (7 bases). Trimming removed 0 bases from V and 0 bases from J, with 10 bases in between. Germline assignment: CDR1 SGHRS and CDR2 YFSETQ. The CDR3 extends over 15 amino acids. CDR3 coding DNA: TGCGCCAGCAGCTTGGCGGCGGGGGCCTCCTACGAGCAGTACTTC. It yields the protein CASSLAAGASYEQYF.

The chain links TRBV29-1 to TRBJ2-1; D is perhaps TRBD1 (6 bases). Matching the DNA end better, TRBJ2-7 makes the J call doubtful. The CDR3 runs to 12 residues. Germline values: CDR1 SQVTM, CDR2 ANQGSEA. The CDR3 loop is CSVANRVNEQYF. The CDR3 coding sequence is TGCAGCGTTGCGAACAGGGTTAATGAGCAGTACTTC.